A single T cell receptor (beta chain) is shown here with its context. Its antigen is unknown. CDR3 length: 13 residues. The germline CDR1 and CDR2 sequences are SQVTM and ANQGSEA. The J segment lost 5 bases and the V segment lost 7 bases, leaving 1 base of the junction unmatched. The sample is drawn from a study of response to subunit inactivated influenza vaccine. Findings and caveats of the study: The authors offered the suggestion that each seasonal influenza vaccination recruits few new T cells.

TCRdb reanalysed the RT-PCR reads using MiXCR and keeps one entry per CDR3 protein. The sample lists 500,000 or so distinct CDR3 sequences, 16% occurring once. The sample was CD4+ T cells sorted from PBMCs, taken roughly 24 months after vaccination. The sequence derives from a man aged 50 to 75 who received an inactivated influenza vaccine. The J gene is TRBJ2-5, the V gene TRBV29-1; 16 nucleotides match TRBD2. CDR3 region: CSAGLAGGETQYF. CDR3 bases: TGCAGCGCGGGACTAGCGGGGGGGGAGACCCAGTACTTC.